These 18 T cell receptor beta chains were sequenced from one sample in a study of cytomegalovirus exposure and HLA in healthy donors. The PCR made use of 60 Vbeta and 13 Jbeta primers. TCRdb's copy holds only in-frame clones and misses some; the assay was immunoSEQ multiplex PCR. The table for this sample gives 90,000 to 150,000 clones. The source material was PBMCs. These receptors came from a man younger than 30 in good health and CMV-seronegative.

V gene TRBV18 combines with J gene TRBJ1-2; 7 bases are shared with TRBD1. Germline CDR1 reads KGHSH; CDR2 reads LQKENI. V was pared by 3 bases and J by 3 bases, with 7 bases of the junction left unmatched. The CDR3 runs 15 residues. In nucleotides, the CDR3 is TGTGCCAGCTCACCCCTAGACAGGGCTCACTATGGCTACACCTTC. Its translation: CASSPLDRAHYGYTF.

V is TRBV7-8 and J is TRBJ1-2; D is unclear. V was trimmed by 0 bases and J by 4 bases, leaving 9 bases between them. CDR3 length equals 14 residues. Germline CDR1 SGHVS, CDR2 FQNEAQ. Here the CDR3 reads CASSLARLGYGYTF. The CDR3 DNA reads as TGTGCCAGCAGCTTAGCTAGGCTAGGCTATGGCTACACCTTC.

The chain links TRBV7-3 to TRBJ2-3, with a tentative D call TRBD2 (7 bases). The V gene lost 4 bases and the J gene lost 1 base, with 12 bases spanning the gap. The germline gives CDR1 SGHTA, CDR2 FQGTGA. CDR3 length equals 15 residues. CDR3 bases: TGTGCCAGCAGCTCCGCGGGGGCGGGCACAGATACGCAGTATTTT. Protein sequence: CASSSAGAGTDTQYF.

The chain is built from TRBV6-5 and TRBJ2-7, with 7 positions matching TRBD1. Germline CDR1 MNHEY, CDR2 SVGAGI. The V gene end was trimmed by 4 bases and the J gene end by 3 bases; junction bases not matched to a gene: 9. This CDR3 has 15 residues. CDR3 amino acids: CASSSLGQVIYEQYF. Here the CDR3 DNA reads TGTGCCAGCAGTTCCCTCGGACAGGTTATCTACGAGCAGTACTTC.

This chain joins TRBV6-5 and TRBJ2-6; D is ambiguous. V lost 4 bases and J lost 2, with 6 bases in between. The germline CDR1 and CDR2 sequences are MNHEY and SVGAGI. This CDR3 has 14 amino acids. For the CDR3, the DNA is TGTGCCAGCAGTTTTCTAACTGGGGCCAACGTCCTGACTTTC. This sequence encodes CASSFLTGANVLTF.

This chain connects TRBV5-6 to TRBJ1-5; no firm D call. Germline V gene lookup returns CDR1 SGHDT and CDR2 YYEEEE. V dropped 4 bases and J dropped 2 bases, with 13 bases sitting between them. The CDR3 extends over 15 amino acids. This CDR3 reads CASSPGWGGNQPQHF. CDR3 in DNA: TGTGCCAGCAGCCCCGGATGGGGAGGCAATCAGCCCCAGCATTTT.

J is TRBJ1-5 and V is TRBV7-6, with TRBD1 as a possible D gene (6 bases). The CDR3 has 11 amino acids. Germline V gene sequence: CDR1 SGHVS, CDR2 FNYEAQ. V dropped 5 bases and J dropped 11 bases, with 10 bases sitting between them. Here the CDR3 reads CASSDGQTQHF. DNA of the CDR3: TGTGCCAGCAGCGACGGACAGACCCAGCATTTT. The whole variable domain, remainder taken from reference TRBV7-6 and TRBJ1-5, is GAGVSQSPRYKVTKRGQDVALRCDPISGHVSLYWYRQALGQGPEFLTYFNYEAQQDKSGLPNDRFSAERPEGSISTLTIQRTEQRDSAMYRCASSDGQTQHFGDGTRLSIL.

The chain has TRBV4-1 and TRBJ2-7, with 8 bases matching TRBD1. The J segment lost 3 bases and the V segment lost 1 base, leaving 8 bases of the junction unmatched. The CDR3 is 16 amino acids. Germline values: CDR1 MGHRA, CDR2 YSYEKL. The CDR3 loop reads CASSQVGGTGIYEQYF. The CDR3 coding sequence is TGCGCCAGCAGCCAAGTTGGGGGGACAGGAATCTACGAGCAGTACTTC.

The chain has TRBV27 and TRBJ1-2; no clear D. The germline V gene has CDR1 MNHEY and CDR2 SMNVEV (reference sequence). V was clipped by 1 base and J by 0 bases, with 6 bases between them. The CDR3 runs to 14 residues. The CDR3 coding sequence is TGTGCCAGCAGTTTATTAAACTCTAACTATGGCTACACCTTC. Its protein is CASSLLNSNYGYTF.

The chain joins TRBV6-5 to TRBJ1-1, with D tentatively TRBD1 (5 bases). CDR1 is MNHEY and CDR2 is SVGAGI in the germline V gene. Trimming left V 4 bases short and J 1 base short, with 10 bases between. The CDR3 is 14 residues long. DNA of the CDR3: TGTGCCAGCAGTTCACTAACAGGGAACACTGAAGCTTTCTTT. Its translation: CASSSLTGNTEAFF.

The chain uses TRBV5-1 and TRBJ1-6; the D is unclear. V was trimmed by 2 bases and J by 6 bases, leaving 12 bases between them. The CDR3 has 15 residues. CDR1 and CDR2 (germline): SGHRS, YFSETQ. This chain's CDR3 is CASSFEGSGNSPLHF. The CDR3 region has the DNA TGCGCCAGCAGCTTTGAGGGTAGTGGTAATTCACCCCTCCACTTT.

The chain links TRBV10-2 to TRBJ2-3; 12 bases fit TRBD2. The CDR3 consists of 17 residues. Germline values: CDR1 WSHSY, CDR2 SAAADI. Trimming at V came to 5 bases and at J to 2 bases, leaving 8 bases not matched to a gene. This CDR3 reads CASSWGASGGATDTQYF. The CDR3 nucleotides read TGCGCCAGCAGTTGGGGGGCTAGCGGGGGGGCCACAGATACGCAGTATTTT.

The chain links TRBV27 to TRBJ2-7; perhaps TRBD1 as D (5 bases). Germline CDR1 reads MNHEY; CDR2 reads SMNVEV (reference sequence). This CDR3 is built from 13 residues. The V end was cut by 7 bases, the J end by 1 base, with 11 bases between. The CDR3 here is CASKRGTSYEQYF. CDR3 DNA: TGTGCCAGCAAAAGGGGTACGTCCTACGAGCAGTACTTC.

The rearrangement uses TRBV5-1 and TRBJ2-5, with TRBD2 matching over 11 bases. In germline, CDR1 is SGHRS, CDR2 YFSETQ. The CDR3 length is 16 residues. The V gene end was trimmed by 0 bases and the J gene end by 3 bases; junction bases not matched to a gene: 4. The CDR3 DNA follows: TGCGCCAGCAGCTTGGGTAGCGGGGGGGCCGAAGAGACCCAGTACTTC. Translated, it gives CASSLGSGGAEETQYF.

The rearrangement links TRBV28 to TRBJ2-7; 11 bases map to TRBD2. V lost 10 bases to trimming and J lost 2 bases; unmatched junction nucleotides: 7. CDR1 is MDHEN, CDR2 SYDVKM, per germline. The CDR3 has 14 residues. The CDR3 sequence: CATLAGGTAYEQYF. In DNA, the CDR3 is TGTGCCACCTTAGCGGGAGGGACCGCCTACGAGCAGTACTTC.

The chain is built from TRBV7-9 and TRBJ1-1, with no clear D. The CDR3 runs 14 residues. V was cut by 4 bases and J by 2 bases, with 11 bases left in between. Germline V CDR1 and CDR2: SEHNR, FQNEAQ (reference sequence). The DNA for the CDR3 is TGTGCCAGCAGCTCCCTGAGCCGAAACACTGAAGCTTTCTTT. The encoded protein is CASSSLSRNTEAFF.

This rearrangement joins TRBV18 to TRBJ1-4; TRBD1 is a possible D gene (6 bases). V was cut by 3 bases and J by 0 bases, with 14 bases left in between. Germline assignment: CDR1 KGHSH and CDR2 LQKENI. This CDR3 spans 17 amino acids. The CDR3 spells CASSPTFQGTTNEKLFF. The DNA of the CDR3 is TGTGCCAGCTCACCGACATTTCAGGGGACAACTAATGAAAAACTGTTTTTT.

The rearrangement joins TRBV29-1 to TRBJ2-3, with 8 bases identical to TRBD1. Unmatched junction bases numbered 7, after V lost 0 bases and J lost 2 bases. CDR3 length equals 16 residues. Germline V gene data show CDR1 as SQVTM and CDR2 as ANQGSEA. The CDR3 DNA reads as TGCAGCGTTGAAGATTCTGGGACAGGCGACACAGATACGCAGTATTTT. It specifies CSVEDSGTGDTDTQYF.